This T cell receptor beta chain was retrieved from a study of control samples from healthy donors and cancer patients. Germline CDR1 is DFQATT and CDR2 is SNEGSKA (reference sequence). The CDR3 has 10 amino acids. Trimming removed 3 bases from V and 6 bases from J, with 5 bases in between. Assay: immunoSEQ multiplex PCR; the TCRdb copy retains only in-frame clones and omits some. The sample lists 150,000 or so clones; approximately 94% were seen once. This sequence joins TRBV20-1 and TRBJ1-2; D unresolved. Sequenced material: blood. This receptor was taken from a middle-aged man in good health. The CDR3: CSARADGYTF. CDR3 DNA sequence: TGCAGTGCTAGGGCGGATGGCTACACCTTC.